The 10 T cell receptor beta chains below were found in one sample sequenced in a study of T-cell reconstitution after alpha-beta-depleted transplantation in children. Researchers prepared the TCRbeta library using unique molecular identifiers, the study reports. Via MiXCR, TCRdb re-called the PCR reads, giving one row per CDR3 protein. The table has fewer than 700,000 distinct CDR3 sequences, 23% seen once. Sequencing was performed on PBMCs, mostly from graft donor cells, taken 360 days after TCRalphabeta/CD19-depleted stem cell transplant. These receptors were collected from a boy under three years old who had a stem cell transplant for acute myeloid leukemia, so the T cells may come from the graft donor.

The sample holds many counts of this clonotype. The chain carries TRBV2 and TRBJ1-2; no firm D call. CDR1 and CDR2 from the germline V gene are SNHLY and FYNNEI. The CDR3 sequence is 14 residues long. The ends were cut back, 4 bases at V and 3 bases at J, with 12 bases in the middle. CDR3 residues: CASSGGRAHYGYTF. As DNA, the CDR3 is TGTGCCAGCAGTGGAGGACGCGCCCACTATGGCTACACCTTC.

In this sample, this clonotype turned up many times. The rearrangement joins TRBV7-2 to TRBJ2-7, with 9 positions matching TRBD1. After removal of 3 bases from V and 3 bases from J, the junction contained 6 bases not matched to a gene. This CDR3 has 15 residues. Germline V gene data show CDR1 as SGHTA and CDR2 as FQGNSA. This chain's CDR3 is CASSFSGTGNYEQYV. The CDR3 nucleotides are TGTGCCAGCAGCTTCTCCGGGACAGGGAACTACGAGCAGTACGTC.

This clonotype was observed a single time. The rearrangement uses TRBV24-1 and TRBJ2-5, with D hard to call. The V and J ends lost 5 bases and 5 bases respectively, with 11 bases between them. The CDR3 contains 13 residues. CDR1 and CDR2 from the germline V gene are KGHDR and SFDVKD. The CDR3 nucleotides read TGTGCCACCAGTGCTATAGGGTGGGAGACCCAGTACTTC. Its protein product is CATSAIGWETQYF.

This clonotype showed up just a few times. This chain uses TRBV24-1 with TRBJ1-2; perhaps TRBD1 as D (5 bases). Trimming left V 5 bases short and J 5 bases short, with 11 bases between. The V gene's germline CDR1 is KGHDR and CDR2 SFDVKD. The CDR3 runs to 13 residues. The CDR3 is CATSANKGYGYTF. The CDR3 DNA sequence: TGTGCCACCAGTGCTAATAAGGGGTATGGCTACACCTTC.

This clonotype was observed at least ten times. The gene calls are TRBV5-1 and TRBJ2-4; either TRBD1 or TRBD2 may fit D (6 bases each). Germline CDR1 is SGHRS and CDR2 is YFSETQ. The CDR3 is 17 residues long. V was cut by 3 bases and J by 0 bases, with 16 bases left in between. Written as DNA, the CDR3 is TGCGCCAGCAGCTCGACAGGCGCGGGGCTAGCCAAAAACATTCAGTACTTC. Amino acids: CASSSTGAGLAKNIQYF.

V is TRBV3-1 and J is TRBJ2-1, with 14 bases identical to TRBD2. J gave up 10 bases and V 1 base, and 6 bases lay outside the gene matches. The CDR3 contains 16 residues. CDR1 LGHDT and CDR2 YNNKEL come from the germline V gene (reference sequence). CDR3 residues: CASSQVTSGGDREQFF. The CDR3 DNA follows: TGTGCCAGCAGCCAAGTGACTAGCGGGGGGGATCGAGAGCAGTTCTTC.

The sample holds one count of this clonotype. This chain uses TRBV10-2 with TRBJ2-1; the match to TRBD2 covers 10 bases. The CDR3 runs 17 residues. V lost 3 bases to trimming and J lost 3 bases; unmatched junction nucleotides: 8. The V gene's germline CDR1 is WSHSY and CDR2 SAAADI. The CDR3 loop reads CASSESSGGALYNEQFF. The CDR3 nucleotides read TGCGCCAGCAGTGAATCGAGCGGGGGGGCCCTCTACAATGAGCAGTTCTTC.

CDR3 in DNA: TGTGCCAGCAGTCCTACAGGAGGAAACACCATATATTTT. It codes for CASSPTGGNTIYF. The V call is TRBV28, the J call TRBJ1-3, with D maybe TRBD1 (5 bases). The V end lost 5 bases, the J end lost 4 bases, and 9 bases lay between the germline ends. The germline gives CDR1 MDHEN, CDR2 SYDVKM. This CDR3 contains 13 residues.

This clonotype turned up a few times. The DNA for the CDR3 is TGCGCCAGCAGCCTATCCTGGGGAGGGGCGGTCAAGGAGCTGTTTTTT. It specifies CASSLSWGGAVKELFF. V usage is TRBV4-3 and J usage is TRBJ2-2, with 7 bases that match TRBD2. Unmatched junction bases numbered 15, after V lost 4 bases and J lost 10 bases. Germline CDR1 reads LGHNA; CDR2 reads YSLEER. This CDR3 is 16 amino acids long.

This sequence joins TRBV11-2 and TRBJ2-3, with 16 bases aligning to TRBD2. V was clipped by 3 bases and J by 1 base; unmatched bases: 4. The length of the CDR3 is 18 residues. CDR1 is SGHAT and CDR2 is FQNNGV in the germline V gene. CDR3 nucleotides: TGTGCCAGCAGCTTCCCGGGACTAGCGGGGGGGGGCACAGATACGCAGTATTTT. Translating gives CASSFPGLAGGGTDTQYF.